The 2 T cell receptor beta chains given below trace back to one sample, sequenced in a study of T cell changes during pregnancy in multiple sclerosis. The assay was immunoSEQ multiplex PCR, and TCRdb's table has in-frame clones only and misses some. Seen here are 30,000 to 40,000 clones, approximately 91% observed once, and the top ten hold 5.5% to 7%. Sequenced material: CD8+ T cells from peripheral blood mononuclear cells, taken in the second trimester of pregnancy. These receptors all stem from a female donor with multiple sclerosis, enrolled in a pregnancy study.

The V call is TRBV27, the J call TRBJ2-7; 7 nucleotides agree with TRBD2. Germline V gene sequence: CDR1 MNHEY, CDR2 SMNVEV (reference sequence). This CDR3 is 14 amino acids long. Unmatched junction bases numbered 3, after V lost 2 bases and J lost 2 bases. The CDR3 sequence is CASSLEGLTYEQYF. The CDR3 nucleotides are TGTGCCAGCAGTTTAGAGGGACTAACCTACGAGCAGTACTTC.

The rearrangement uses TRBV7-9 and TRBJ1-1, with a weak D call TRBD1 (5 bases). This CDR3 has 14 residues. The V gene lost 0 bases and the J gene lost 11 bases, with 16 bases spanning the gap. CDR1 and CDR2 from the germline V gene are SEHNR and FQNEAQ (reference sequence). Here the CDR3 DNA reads TGTGCCAGCAGCTTAGCCAGCACTTCAGGGTTGGCTTTCTTT. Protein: CASSLASTSGLAFF. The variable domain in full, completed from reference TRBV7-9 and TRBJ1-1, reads DTGVSQNPRHKITKRGQNVTFRCDPISEHNRLYWYRQTLGQGPEFLTYFQNEAQLEKSRLLSDRFSAERPKGSFSTLEIQRTEQGDSAMYLCASSLASTSGLAFFGQGTRLTVV.